Sequencing of this T cell receptor (beta chain) was carried out in a study of blood T cell repertoires in COVID-19. Overall study: Acute and convalescent COVID-19 specimens originated in the United States, Italy and Spain. PBMCs, B-cell-depleted T cells, or T cells provided the cDNA or gDNA that made up the material.

The CDR3 extends over 14 amino acids. The V end was cut by 0 bases, the J end by 8 bases, with 14 bases between. Germline-derived CDR1 and CDR2 are SGDLS and YYNGEE. Original processing notes: It was from reference gene primer amplification that nucleated cell counts were estimated. The protocol was immunoSEQ multiplex PCR, while the TCRdb copy is restricted to in-frame clones and leaves out a portion. V and J calls and clone size are those listed in that table; D and trimming were worked out from the DNA. The sample consists of 65,000 to 90,000 clones, about 88% of them appearing once. What was sequenced was peripheral blood. V and J are TRBV9 and TRBJ1-2; D remains unclear. The clonotype originates from an elderly man with acute or convalescent COVID-19. The CDR3 loop is CASSVARPGSGYTF. CDR3 DNA: TGTGCCAGCAGCGTAGCTAGGCCGGGTAGCGGCTACACCTTC.